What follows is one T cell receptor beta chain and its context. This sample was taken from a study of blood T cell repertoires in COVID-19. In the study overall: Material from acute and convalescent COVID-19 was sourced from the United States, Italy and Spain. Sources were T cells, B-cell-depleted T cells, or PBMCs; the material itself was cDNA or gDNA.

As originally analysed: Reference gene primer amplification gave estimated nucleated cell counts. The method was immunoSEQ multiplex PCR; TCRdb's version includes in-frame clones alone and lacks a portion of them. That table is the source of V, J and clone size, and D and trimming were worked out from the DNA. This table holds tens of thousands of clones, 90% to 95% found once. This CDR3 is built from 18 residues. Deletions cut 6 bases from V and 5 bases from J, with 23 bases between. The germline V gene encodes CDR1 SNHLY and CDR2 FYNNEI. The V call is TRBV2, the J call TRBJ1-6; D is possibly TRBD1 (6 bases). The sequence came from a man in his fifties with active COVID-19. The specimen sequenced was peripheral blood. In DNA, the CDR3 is TGTGCCAGCAGAAGGAGTTACAGGGTCGGAAAAAATAATTCACCCCTCCACTTT. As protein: CASRRSYRVGKNNSPLHF.